This T cell receptor (beta chain) was found in a study of blood T cell repertoires in COVID-19. In the study overall: The United States, Italy and Spain supplied acute and convalescent COVID-19 samples. T cells, B-cell-depleted T cells, or PBMCs supplied cDNA or gDNA.

Germline CDR1 and CDR2: SGDLS and YYNGEE. CDR3 length: 16 residues. The junction had 8 bases not matched to a gene; V was cut back by 4 bases and J by 8 bases. Authors' methods: Estimation of nucleated cell counts relied on the amplification of reference gene primers. Sequencing used immunoSEQ multiplex PCR; TCRdb keeps in-frame clones, though not all of them. V and J calls and clone size are copied from that table; D and trimming were computed from the DNA. Among around 450,000 clones, about 89% were seen once, and the ten largest hold roughly 4.3%. This TCR was recovered from a woman aged 30 to 39 with acute or convalescent COVID-19. The chain is built from TRBV9 and TRBJ2-1; 14 bases map to TRBD2. The sequencing input was peripheral blood. The CDR3 is CASSPRTSGGFYEQFF. Here the CDR3 DNA reads TGTGCCAGCAGCCCCCGGACTAGCGGGGGGTTTTATGAGCAGTTCTTC.